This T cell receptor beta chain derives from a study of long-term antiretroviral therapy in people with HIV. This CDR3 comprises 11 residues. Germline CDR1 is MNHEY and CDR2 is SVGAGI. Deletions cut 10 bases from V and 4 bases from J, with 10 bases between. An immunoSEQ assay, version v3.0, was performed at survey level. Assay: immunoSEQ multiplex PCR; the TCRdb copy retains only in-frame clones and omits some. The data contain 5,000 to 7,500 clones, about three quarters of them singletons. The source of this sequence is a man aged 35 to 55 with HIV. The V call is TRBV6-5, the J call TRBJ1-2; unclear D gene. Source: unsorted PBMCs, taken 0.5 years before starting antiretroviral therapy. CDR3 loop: CAIRGGYGYTF. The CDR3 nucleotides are TGTGCCATCCGTGGAGGCTATGGCTACACCTTC.